This is a list of T cell receptor beta chains from one sample in a study of T cell responses to AZD1222 COVID-19 vaccine. Data came from immunoSEQ multiplex PCR; TCRdb stores just in-frame clones and leaves some out. Here the sample spans fewer than 200,000 clones, around 94% being singletons. Sequences were derived from peripheral blood, sampled 28 days after the second AZD1222 dose. Source of these receptors: an adult who received the AZD1222 COVID-19 vaccine. The CDR3 runs from the conserved cysteine through the conserved F or W. The order of the fields is CDR3 length, clone size, V gene, CDR3 protein. Some rows mark clone size as missing; the rest say once, few, many or name a class of expanded clone.

CDR3 length: 14; clone size: .; V gene: TRBV18; CDR3 protein: CASSLGQTDTEAFF
CDR3 length: 13; clone size: .; V gene: TRBV28; CDR3 protein: CASRRDGTDTQYF
CDR3 length: 16; clone size: .; V gene: TRBV7-6; CDR3 protein: CASSLRSAGSYNEQFF
CDR3 length: 13; clone size: .; V gene: TRBV18; CDR3 protein: CATQDRRGTEAFF
CDR3 length: 11; clone size: .; V gene: TRBV28; CDR3 protein: CASSRTGDQYF
CDR3 length: 21; clone size: .; V gene: TRBV27; CDR3 protein: CASSLRGHNYRENLDTGELFF
CDR3 length: 14; clone size: .; V gene: TRBV5-1; CDR3 protein: CASSSGGNGEKLFF
CDR3 length: 16; clone size: .; V gene: TRBV7-2; CDR3 protein: CASSLASGLFTGELFF
CDR3 length: 15; clone size: .; V gene: TRBV19; CDR3 protein: CASSPSGLDNSPLHF
CDR3 length: 16; clone size: .; V gene: TRBV7-3; CDR3 protein: CASSSEGQGGTDTQYF
CDR3 length: 14; clone size: .; V gene: TRBV10-1; CDR3 protein: CASRRQGANYGYTF
CDR3 length: 14; clone size: .; V gene: TRBV7-8; CDR3 protein: CASSLTGNNEKLFF
CDR3 length: 16; clone size: .; V gene: TRBV19; CDR3 protein: CASSIDLGTGADTQYF
CDR3 length: 13; clone size: .; V gene: TRBV19; CDR3 protein: CASKDRANTEAFF
CDR3 length: 15; clone size: few; V gene: TRBV4-1; CDR3 protein: CASSHTGTSSYEQYF
CDR3 length: 16; clone size: .; V gene: TRBV6-6; CDR3 protein: CASSKTRDSGRVGYTF
CDR3 length: 15; clone size: .; V gene: TRBV20-1; CDR3 protein: CSASEWGTITDTQYF
CDR3 length: 12; clone size: .; V gene: TRBV29-1; CDR3 protein: CSVASGISEQYF
CDR3 length: 17; clone size: few; V gene: TRBV7-9; CDR3 protein: CASSLALMSGESETQYF
CDR3 length: 13; clone size: .; V gene: TRBV2; CDR3 protein: CASSRPMNTEAFF
CDR3 length: 13; clone size: .; V gene: TRBV5-5; CDR3 protein: CASSLEATGIGFF
CDR3 length: 12; clone size: once; V gene: TRBV2; CDR3 protein: CASSESNEKLFF
CDR3 length: 13; clone size: once; V gene: TRBV6-5; CDR3 protein: CASSYSSGGKLFF
CDR3 length: 16; clone size: .; V gene: TRBV6-6; CDR3 protein: CASSYSGLTEVETQYF
CDR3 length: 14; clone size: .; V gene: TRBV20-1; CDR3 protein: CSASEGGWKDTQYF
CDR3 length: 12; clone size: .; V gene: TRBV7-6; CDR3 protein: CASSLDNQPQHF
CDR3 length: 14; clone size: .; V gene: TRBV6-5; CDR3 protein: CASTQGGGRDGYTF
CDR3 length: 15; clone size: .; V gene: TRBV13; CDR3 protein: CASSAPGTNFYGYTF